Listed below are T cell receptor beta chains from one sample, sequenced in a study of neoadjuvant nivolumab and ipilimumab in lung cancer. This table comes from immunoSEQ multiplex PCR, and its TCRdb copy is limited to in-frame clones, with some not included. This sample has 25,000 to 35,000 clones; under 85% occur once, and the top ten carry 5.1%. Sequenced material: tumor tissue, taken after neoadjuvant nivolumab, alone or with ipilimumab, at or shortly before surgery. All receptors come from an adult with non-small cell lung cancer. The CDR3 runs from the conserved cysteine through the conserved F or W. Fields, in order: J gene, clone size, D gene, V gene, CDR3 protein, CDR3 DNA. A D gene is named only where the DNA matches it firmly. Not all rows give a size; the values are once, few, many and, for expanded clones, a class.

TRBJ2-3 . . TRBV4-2 CASSQVLERGADTQYF TGTGCCAGCAGCCAAGTGCTAGAACGCGGGGCAGATACGCAGTATTTT
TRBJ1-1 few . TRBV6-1 CASSDPPGGAMNTEAFF TGTGCCAGCAGTGACCCCCCTGGAGGGGCAATGAACACTGAAGCTTTCTTT
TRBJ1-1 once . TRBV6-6 CATQITANTEAFF TGTGCCACCCAGATTACGGCGAACACTGAAGCTTTCTTT
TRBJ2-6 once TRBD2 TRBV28 CASSGGRAGANVLTF TGTGCCAGCAGTGGGGGGAGGGCCGGGGCCAACGTCCTGACTTTC
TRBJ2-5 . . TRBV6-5 CASSYVGGETQYF TGTGCCAGCAGTTACGTCGGTGGTGAGACCCAGTACTTC
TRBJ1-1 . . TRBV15 CATSRPGLVTEAFF TGTGCCACCAGCCGCCCAGGGCTGGTCACTGAAGCTTTCTTT
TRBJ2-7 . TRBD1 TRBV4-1 CASSQEEAGGSYEQYF TGCGCCAGCAGCCAAGAAGAGGCAGGGGGTTCCTACGAGCAGTACTTC
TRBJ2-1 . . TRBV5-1 CASSLVILATNEQFF TGCGCCAGCAGCTTGGTTATCCTAGCGACGAATGAGCAGTTCTTC
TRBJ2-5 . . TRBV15 CATSRESNPQETQYF TGTGCCACCAGCAGGGAGTCAAATCCTCAAGAGACCCAGTACTTC
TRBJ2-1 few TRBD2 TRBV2 CASMSGASNEQFF TGTGCCAGCATGAGCGGGGCCTCCAATGAGCAGTTCTTC
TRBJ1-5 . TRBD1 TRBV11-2 CASSPGTGNQPQHF TGTGCCAGCAGCCCGGGGACAGGGAATCAGCCCCAGCATTTT
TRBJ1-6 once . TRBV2 CASRSGTGGSPLHF TGTGCCAGCAGGAGCGGGACGGGGGGTTCACCCCTCCACTTT
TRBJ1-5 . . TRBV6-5 CASRRTGRNQPQHF TGTGCCAGCAGACGGACGGGGAGAAATCAGCCCCAGCATTTT
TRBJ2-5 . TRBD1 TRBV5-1 CASSSGTGQETQYF TGCGCCAGCAGCTCGGGGACAGGGCAAGAGACCCAGTACTTC
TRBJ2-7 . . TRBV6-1 CASTNTGSSYEQYF TGTGCCAGCACCAACACAGGGAGCTCCTACGAGCAGTACTTC
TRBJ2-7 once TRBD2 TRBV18 CASSRAGLAGSEQYF TGTGCCAGCTCACGGGCGGGACTAGCGGGGTCCGAGCAGTACTTC
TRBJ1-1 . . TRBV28 CASSFGRGVRLTEAFF TGTGCCAGCAGTTTCGGCCGGGGGGTAAGGCTCACTGAAGCTTTCTTT
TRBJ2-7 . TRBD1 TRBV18 CASSPIGTGRHEQYF TGTGCCAGCTCACCAATAGGGACAGGAAGGCACGAGCAGTACTTC
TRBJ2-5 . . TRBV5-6 CASSSWRGQGVETQYF TGTGCCAGCAGCTCCTGGAGGGGGCAGGGGGTGGAGACCCAGTACTTC
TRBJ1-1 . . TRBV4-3 CASSAEVNTEAFF TGCGCCAGCAGTGCAGAAGTGAACACTGAAGCTTTCTTT
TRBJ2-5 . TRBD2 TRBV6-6 CASSSRLADKGETQYF TGTGCCAGCAGTTCGAGACTAGCCGACAAGGGAGAGACCCAGTACTTC
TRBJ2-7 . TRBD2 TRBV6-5 CASSYSSLAGSYEQYF TGTGCCAGCAGTTATTCGTCGCTAGCGGGGTCCTACGAGCAGTACTTC
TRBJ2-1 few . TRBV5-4 CASSARNEQFF TGTGCCAGCAGCGCAAGAAATGAGCAGTTCTTC
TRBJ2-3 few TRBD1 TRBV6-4 CASSPGQPTDTQYF TGTGCCAGCAGTCCGGGACAGCCCACAGATACGCAGTATTTT
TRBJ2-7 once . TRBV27 CASSLGVAYEQYF TGTGCCAGCTCCCTGGGGGTCGCCTACGAGCAGTACTTC
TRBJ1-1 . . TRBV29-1 CSVEEQGTEAFF TGCAGCGTTGAGGAACAGGGCACTGAAGCTTTCTTT
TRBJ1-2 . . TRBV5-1 CASSLSNRPYGYTF TGCGCCAGCAGCTTGTCGAACAGACCTTATGGCTACACCTTC
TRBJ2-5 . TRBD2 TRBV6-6 CAVRSSGKETQYF TGTGCCGTTAGATCTAGCGGGAAAGAGACCCAGTACTTC
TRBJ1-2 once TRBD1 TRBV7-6 CASTTPTGQGALRYGYTF TGTGCCAGCACCACCCCAACGGGACAGGGGGCCTTACGATATGGCTACACCTTC
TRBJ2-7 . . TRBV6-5 CASSYSMSRYEQYF TGTGCCAGCAGTTACTCGATGTCGAGGTACGAGCAGTACTTC
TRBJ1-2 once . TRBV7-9 CASSLDLGYGYTF TGTGCCAGCAGCTTAGATCTGGGGTATGGCTACACCTTC
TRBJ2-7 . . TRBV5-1 CASSLAQEQYF TGCGCCAGCAGCTTGGCGCAGGAGCAGTACTTC
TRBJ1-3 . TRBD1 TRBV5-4 CASSPGQAGSGNTIYF TGTGCCAGCAGCCCGGGACAGGCGGGCTCTGGAAACACCATATATTTT
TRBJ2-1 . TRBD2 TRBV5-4 CASGPGLARFNEQFF TGTGCCAGCGGACCGGGACTAGCGCGTTTCAATGAGCAGTTCTTC
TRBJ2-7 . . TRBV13 CASSFRLGYEQYF TGTGCCAGCAGCTTTAGACTTGGGTACGAGCAGTACTTC
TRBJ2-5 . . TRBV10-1 CVIGTSCQETQYF TGCGTCATAGGAACTAGCTGCCAAGAGACCCAGTACTTC
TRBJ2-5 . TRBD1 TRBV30 CAWMTGGAETQYF TGTGCCTGGATGACAGGGGGCGCAGAGACCCAGTACTTC
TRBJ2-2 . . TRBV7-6 CASRSTGNTGELFF TGTGCCAGCAGAAGTACAGGGAACACCGGGGAGCTGTTTTTT
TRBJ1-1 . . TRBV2 CASTDGLNTEAFF TGTGCCAGCACGGATGGTTTGAACACTGAAGCTTTCTTT
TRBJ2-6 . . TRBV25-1 CATGEGAGWANVLTF TGTGCCACGGGGGAGGGGGCAGGTTGGGCCAACGTCCTGACTTTC
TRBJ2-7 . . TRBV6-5 CASSYSWDAYEQYF TGTGCCAGCAGTTACTCCTGGGACGCCTACGAGCAGTACTTC
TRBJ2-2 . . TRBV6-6 CASSGQVNTGELFF TGTGCCAGCAGTGGGCAGGTTAACACCGGGGAGCTGTTTTTT